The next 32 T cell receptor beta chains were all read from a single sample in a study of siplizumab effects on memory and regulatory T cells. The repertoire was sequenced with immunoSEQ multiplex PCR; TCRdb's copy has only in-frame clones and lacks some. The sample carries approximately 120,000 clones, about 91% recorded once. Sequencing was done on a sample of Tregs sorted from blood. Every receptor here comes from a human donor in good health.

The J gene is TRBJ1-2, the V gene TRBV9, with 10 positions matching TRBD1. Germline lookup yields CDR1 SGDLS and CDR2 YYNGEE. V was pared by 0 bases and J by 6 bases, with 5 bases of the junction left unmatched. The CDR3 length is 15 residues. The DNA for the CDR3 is TGTGCCAGCAGCGTAGATGGACAGGGGGACAATGGCTACACCTTC. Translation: CASSVDGQGDNGYTF.

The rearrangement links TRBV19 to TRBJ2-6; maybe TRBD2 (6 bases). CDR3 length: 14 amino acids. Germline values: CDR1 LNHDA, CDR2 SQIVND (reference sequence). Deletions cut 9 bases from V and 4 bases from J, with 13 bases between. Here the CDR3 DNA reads TGTGCCAGCTCCGGGGGTCCCGGGGCCAACGTCCTGACTTTC. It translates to CASSGGPGANVLTF. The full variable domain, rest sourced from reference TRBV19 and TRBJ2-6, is DGGITQSPKYLFRKEGQNVTLSCEQNLNHDAMYWYRQDPGQGLRLIYYSQIVNDFQKGDIAEGYSVSREKKESFPLTVTSAQKNPTAFYLCASSGGPGANVLTFGAGSRLTVL.

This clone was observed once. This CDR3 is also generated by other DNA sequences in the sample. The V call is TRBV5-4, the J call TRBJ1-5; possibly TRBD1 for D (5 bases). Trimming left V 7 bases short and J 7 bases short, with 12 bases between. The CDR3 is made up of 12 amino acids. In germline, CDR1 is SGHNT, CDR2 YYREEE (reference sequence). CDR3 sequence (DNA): TGTGCCAGCTCCCTCTGGGGGCAGCCCCAGCATTTT. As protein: CASSLWGQPQHF. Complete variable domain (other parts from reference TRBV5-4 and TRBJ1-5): ETGVTQSPTHLIKTRGQQVTLRCSSQSGHNTVSWYQQALGQGPQFIFQYYREEENGRGNFPPRFSGLQFPNYSSELNVNALELDDSALYLCASSLWGQPQHFGDGTRLSIL.

As DNA, the CDR3 is TGTGCCAGCAGACCGGGTGCTAACACCGGGGAGCTGTTTTTT. Residues: CASRPGANTGELFF. The rearrangement links TRBV28 to TRBJ2-2, with unresolved D. This CDR3 is built from 14 residues. From germline, CDR1 is MDHEN and CDR2 SYDVKM. V lost 6 bases and J lost 2, with 10 bases in between.

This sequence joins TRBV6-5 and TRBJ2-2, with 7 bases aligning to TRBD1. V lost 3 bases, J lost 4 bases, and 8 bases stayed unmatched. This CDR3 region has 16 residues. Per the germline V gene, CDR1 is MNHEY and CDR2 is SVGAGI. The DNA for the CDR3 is TGTGCCAGCAGTTATAGTCAGGGGGTGTTCACCGGGGAGCTGTTTTTT. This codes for CASSYSQGVFTGELFF.

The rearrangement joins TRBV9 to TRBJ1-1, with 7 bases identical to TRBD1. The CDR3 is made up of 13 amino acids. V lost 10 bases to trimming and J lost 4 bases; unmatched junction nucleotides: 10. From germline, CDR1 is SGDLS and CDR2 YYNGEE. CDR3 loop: CAGSTGTSTEAFF. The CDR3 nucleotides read TGTGCCGGTTCGACAGGGACAAGCACTGAAGCTTTCTTT.

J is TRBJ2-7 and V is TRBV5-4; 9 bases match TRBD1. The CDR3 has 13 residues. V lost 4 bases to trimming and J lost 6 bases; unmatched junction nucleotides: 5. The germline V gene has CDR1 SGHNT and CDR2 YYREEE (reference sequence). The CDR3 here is CASSDGTGIEQYF. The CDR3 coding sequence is TGTGCCAGCAGCGATGGGACAGGGATCGAGCAGTACTTC.

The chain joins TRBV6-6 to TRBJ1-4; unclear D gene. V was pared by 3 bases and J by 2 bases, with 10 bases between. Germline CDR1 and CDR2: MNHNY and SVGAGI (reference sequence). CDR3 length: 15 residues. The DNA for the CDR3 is TGTGCCAGCAGTTATTTCTCGCGCACTAATGAAAAACTGTTTTTT. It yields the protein CASSYFSRTNEKLFF.

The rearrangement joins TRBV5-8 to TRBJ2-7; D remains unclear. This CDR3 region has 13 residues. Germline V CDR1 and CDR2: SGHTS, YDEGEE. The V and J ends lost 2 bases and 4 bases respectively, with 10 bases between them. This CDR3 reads CASSFSINYEQYF. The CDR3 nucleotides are TGTGCCAGCAGCTTTTCGATCAATTACGAGCAGTACTTC.

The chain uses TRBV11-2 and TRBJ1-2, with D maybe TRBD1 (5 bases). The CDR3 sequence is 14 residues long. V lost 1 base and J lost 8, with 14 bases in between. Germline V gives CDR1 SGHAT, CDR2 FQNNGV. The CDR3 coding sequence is TGTGCCAGCAGCTTAGGGGCCTCTAAGGGGGGCTACACCTTC. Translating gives CASSLGASKGGYTF.

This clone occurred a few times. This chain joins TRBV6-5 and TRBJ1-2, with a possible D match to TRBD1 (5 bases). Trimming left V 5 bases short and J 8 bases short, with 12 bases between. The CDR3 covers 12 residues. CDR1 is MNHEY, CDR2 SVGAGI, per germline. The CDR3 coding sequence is TGTGCCAGCAGTGGCAGGGATAGGGGCTACACCTTC. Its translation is CASSGRDRGYTF.

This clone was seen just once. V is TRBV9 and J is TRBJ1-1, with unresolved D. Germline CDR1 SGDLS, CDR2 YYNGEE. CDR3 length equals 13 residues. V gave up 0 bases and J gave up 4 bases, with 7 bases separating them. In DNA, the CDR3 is TGTGCCAGCAGCGTAGCGCGGAGCACTGAAGCTTTCTTT. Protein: CASSVARSTEAFF. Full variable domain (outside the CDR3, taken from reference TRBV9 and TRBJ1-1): DSGVTQTPKHLITATGQRVTLRCSPRSGDLSVYWYQQSLDQGLQFLIQYYNGEERAKGNILERFSAQQFPDLHSELNLSSLELGDSALYFCASSVARSTEAFFGQGTRLTVV.

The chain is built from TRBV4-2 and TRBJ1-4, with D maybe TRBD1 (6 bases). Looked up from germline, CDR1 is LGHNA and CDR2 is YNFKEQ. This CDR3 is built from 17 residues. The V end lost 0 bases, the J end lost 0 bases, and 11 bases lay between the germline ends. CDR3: CASSQDGGGTTNEKLFF. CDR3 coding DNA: TGTGCCAGCAGCCAAGACGGGGGCGGAACAACTAATGAAAAACTGTTTTTT.

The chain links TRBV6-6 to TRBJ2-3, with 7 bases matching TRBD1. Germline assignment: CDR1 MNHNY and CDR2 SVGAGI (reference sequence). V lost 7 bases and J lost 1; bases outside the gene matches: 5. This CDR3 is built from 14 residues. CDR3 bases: TGTGCCAGCACAGACAGGGTGGGCACAGATACGCAGTATTTT. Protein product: CASTDRVGTDTQYF.

CDR3 amino acids: CASSIAGTGWAEQYF. The CDR3 nucleotides read TGTGCCAGTAGTATCGCCGGGACAGGCTGGGCCGAGCAGTACTTC. The gene calls are TRBV19 and TRBJ2-7, with 8 bases matching TRBD1. CDR1 is LNHDA, CDR2 SQIVND, per germline (reference sequence). J lost 6 bases, V lost 3 bases, and 10 bases had no gene match. The CDR3 runs 15 residues. Together with reference TRBV19 and TRBJ2-7, the CDR3 gives the full variable domain: DGGITQSPKYLFRKEGQNVTLSCEQNLNHDAMYWYRQDPGQGLRLIYYSQIVNDFQKGDIAEGYSVSREKKESFPLTVTSAQKNPTAFYLCASSIAGTGWAEQYFGPGTRLTVT.

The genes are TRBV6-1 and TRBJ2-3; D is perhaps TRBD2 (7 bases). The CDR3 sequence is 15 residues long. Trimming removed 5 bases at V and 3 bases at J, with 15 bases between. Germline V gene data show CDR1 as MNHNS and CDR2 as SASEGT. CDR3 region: CASSRRRGGTDTQYF. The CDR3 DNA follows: TGTGCCAGCAGTCGCCGGAGGGGGGGAACAGATACGCAGTATTTT.

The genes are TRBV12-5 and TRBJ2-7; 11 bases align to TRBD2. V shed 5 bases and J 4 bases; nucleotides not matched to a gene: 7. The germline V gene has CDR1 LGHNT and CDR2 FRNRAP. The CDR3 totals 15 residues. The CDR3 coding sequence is TGTGCTAGTGGTATCGGGACTAGCGGTACTTACGAGCAGTACTTC. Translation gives CASGIGTSGTYEQYF.

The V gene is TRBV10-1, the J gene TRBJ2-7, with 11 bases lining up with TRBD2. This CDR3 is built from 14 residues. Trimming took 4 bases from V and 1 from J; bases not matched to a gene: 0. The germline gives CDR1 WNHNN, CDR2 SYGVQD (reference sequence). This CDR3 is CASSGTSGSYEQYF. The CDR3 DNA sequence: TGCGCCAGCAGTGGGACTAGCGGGTCCTACGAGCAGTACTTC.

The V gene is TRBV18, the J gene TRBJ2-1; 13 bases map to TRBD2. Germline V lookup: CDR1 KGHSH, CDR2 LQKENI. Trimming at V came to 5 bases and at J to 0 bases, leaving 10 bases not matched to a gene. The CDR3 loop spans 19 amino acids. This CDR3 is CASSRLGLAGASSYNEQFF. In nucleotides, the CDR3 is TGTGCCAGCTCAAGACTTGGACTAGCGGGGGCCAGCTCCTACAATGAGCAGTTCTTC.

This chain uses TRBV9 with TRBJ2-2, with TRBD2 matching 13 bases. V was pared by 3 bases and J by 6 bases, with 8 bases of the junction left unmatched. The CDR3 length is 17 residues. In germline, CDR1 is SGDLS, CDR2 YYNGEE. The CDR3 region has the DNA TGTGCCAGCAGCGCAGGACTAGCGGGAGTCAAAGCCGGGGAGCTGTTTTTT. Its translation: CASSAGLAGVKAGELFF.

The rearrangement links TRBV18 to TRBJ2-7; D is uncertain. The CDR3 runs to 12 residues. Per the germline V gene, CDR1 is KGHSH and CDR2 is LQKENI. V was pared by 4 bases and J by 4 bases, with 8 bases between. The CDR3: CASSLGDYEQYF. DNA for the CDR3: TGTGCCAGCTCACTTGGGGATTACGAGCAGTACTTC.

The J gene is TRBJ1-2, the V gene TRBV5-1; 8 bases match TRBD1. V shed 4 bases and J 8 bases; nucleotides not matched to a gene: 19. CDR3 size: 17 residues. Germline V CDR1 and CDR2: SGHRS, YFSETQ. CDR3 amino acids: CASSPSGPGQVVEGYTF. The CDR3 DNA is TGCGCCAGCAGCCCATCCGGTCCGGGACAGGTGGTGGAGGGCTACACCTTC.

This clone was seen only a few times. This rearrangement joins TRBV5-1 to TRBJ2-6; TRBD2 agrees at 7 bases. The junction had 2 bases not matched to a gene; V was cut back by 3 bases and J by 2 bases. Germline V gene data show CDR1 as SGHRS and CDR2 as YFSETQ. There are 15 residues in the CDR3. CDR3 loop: CASSSSGAGANVLTF. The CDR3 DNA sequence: TGCGCCAGCAGCTCTAGCGGAGCTGGGGCCAACGTCCTGACTTTC.

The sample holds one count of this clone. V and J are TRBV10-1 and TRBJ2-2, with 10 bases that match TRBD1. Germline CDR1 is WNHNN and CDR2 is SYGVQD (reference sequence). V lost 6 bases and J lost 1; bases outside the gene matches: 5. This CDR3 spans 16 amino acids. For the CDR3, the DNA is TGCGCCAGCAGCAGACAGGGGGCGGAGAACACCGGGGAGCTGTTTTTT. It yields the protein CASSRQGAENTGELFF.

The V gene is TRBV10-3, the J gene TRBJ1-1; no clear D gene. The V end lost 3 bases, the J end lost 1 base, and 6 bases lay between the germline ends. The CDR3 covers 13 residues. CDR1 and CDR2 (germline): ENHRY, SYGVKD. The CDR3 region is CAISEWSNTEAFF. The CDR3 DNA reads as TGTGCCATCAGTGAATGGTCGAACACTGAAGCTTTCTTT.

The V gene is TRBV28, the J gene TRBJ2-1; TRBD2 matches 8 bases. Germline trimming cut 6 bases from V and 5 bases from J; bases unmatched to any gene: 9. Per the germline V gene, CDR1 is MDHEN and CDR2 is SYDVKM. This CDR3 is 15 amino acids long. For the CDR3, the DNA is TGTGCCAGCAGCGATCTAGCGGGCCACGACAATGAGCAGTTCTTC. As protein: CASSDLAGHDNEQFF.

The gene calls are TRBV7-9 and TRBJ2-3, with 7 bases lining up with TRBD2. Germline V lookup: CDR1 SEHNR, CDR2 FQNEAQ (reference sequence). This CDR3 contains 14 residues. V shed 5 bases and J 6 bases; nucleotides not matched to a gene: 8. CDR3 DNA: TGTGCCAGCAGCCAAGGACTAGAGCGGGATACGCAGTATTTT. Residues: CASSQGLERDTQYF.

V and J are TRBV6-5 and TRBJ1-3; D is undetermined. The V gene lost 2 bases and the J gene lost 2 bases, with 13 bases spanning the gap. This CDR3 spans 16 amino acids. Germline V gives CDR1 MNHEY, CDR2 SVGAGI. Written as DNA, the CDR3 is TGTGCCAGCAGTTACAACCCCGCCGGGGCTGGAAACACCATATATTTT. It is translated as CASSYNPAGAGNTIYF.

CDR3: CSVEDRGNHYEQYF. The CDR3 nucleotides read TGCAGCGTTGAAGATAGGGGGAATCACTACGAGCAGTACTTC. The V call is TRBV29-1, the J call TRBJ2-7; possibly TRBD1 for D (6 bases). Germline values: CDR1 SQVTM, CDR2 ANQGSEA. Trimming shortened V by 0 bases and J by 3 bases, and 12 bases separated the two germline ends. This CDR3 has 14 amino acids.

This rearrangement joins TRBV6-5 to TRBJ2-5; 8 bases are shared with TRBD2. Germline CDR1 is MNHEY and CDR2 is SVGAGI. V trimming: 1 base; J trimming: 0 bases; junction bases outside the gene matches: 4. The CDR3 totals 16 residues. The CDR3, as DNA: TGTGCCAGCAGTTACTGGGCTAGCGGGTACCAAGAGACCCAGTACTTC. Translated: CASSYWASGYQETQYF.

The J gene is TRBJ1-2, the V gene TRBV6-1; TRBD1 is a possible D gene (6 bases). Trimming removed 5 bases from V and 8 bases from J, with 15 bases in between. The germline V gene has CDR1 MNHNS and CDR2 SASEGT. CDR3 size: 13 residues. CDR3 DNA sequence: TGTGCCAGCAGTACACAGGGAAGAGAGGGCTACACCTTC. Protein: CASSTQGREGYTF.

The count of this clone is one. The CDR3 spells CAWRRRDRGEKLFF. The CDR3 DNA follows: TGTGCCTGGAGACGTCGGGACAGGGGAGAAAAACTGTTTTTT. V usage is TRBV30 and J usage is TRBJ1-4; 10 bases align to TRBD1. This CDR3 is 14 amino acids long. Unmatched junction bases numbered 6, after V lost 3 bases and J lost 8 bases. Germline loops: CDR1 GTSNPN, CDR2 SVGIG (reference sequence). Full variable domain (missing parts from reference TRBV30 and TRBJ1-4): SQTIHQWPATLVQPVGSPLSLECTVEGTSNPNLYWYRQAAGRGLQLLFYSVGIGQISSEVPQNLSASRPQDRQFILSSKKLLLSDSGFYLCAWRRRDRGEKLFFGSGTQLSVL.